The entry below describes one T cell receptor (beta chain). Germline CDR1 and CDR2: SEHNR and FQNEAQ (reference sequence). The CDR3 spans 17 residues. The V end was cut by 6 bases, the J end by 1 base, with 18 bases between. This specimen comes from a study of control samples from healthy donors and cancer patients. Method: immunoSEQ multiplex PCR; TCRdb's copy keeps in-frame clones and lacks some. The sample yields about 65,000 clones, less than 95% seen once. Material for sequencing was PBMCs. This chain joins TRBV7-9 and TRBJ2-2; D may be TRBD2 (5 bases). The sequence was collected from a woman in her fifties or sixties with colorectal cancer. The chain's CDR3 is CASSRKEGLRNTGELFF. The CDR3 DNA sequence: TGTGCCAGCAGTAGAAAGGAAGGACTTCGGAACACCGGGGAGCTGTTTTTT.